A single sample is the source of the 26 T cell receptor beta chains below, sequenced in a study of CD8 T cells in ankylosing spondylitis (dated by TCRdb to 2016 to 2017). Library generation was performed with 5' RACE. TCRdb shows the sequencer as Illumina HiSeq 2500. Through fastp at Q25 and MiXCR, TCRdb rebuilt clones from the public reads, retaining in-frame beta chains. Each CDR3 protein appears once, grouped with its most common genes and DNA. The sample records approximately 300,000 distinct CDR3 sequences, about 20% of which are singletons. Of the sample, roughly 4% is held by the ten largest clones. Sequenced input: blood, either unsorted or a sorted T cell fraction (not recorded which). These receptors all stem from a female donor with ankylosing spondylitis or in good health (not recorded which).

The rearrangement uses TRBV27 and TRBJ2-3; TRBD2 aligns across 8 bases. Germline CDR1 is MNHEY and CDR2 is SMNVEV (reference sequence). This CDR3 is built from 18 residues. Trimming took 6 bases from V and 4 from J; bases not matched to a gene: 18. The DNA for the CDR3 is TGTGCCAGCAGCTCCCTCGGGAGGGAGGGTTCGTTTGCAGATACGCAGTATTTT. It codes for CASSSLGREGSFADTQYF.

At least ten counts were recorded for this clonotype. V usage is TRBV29-1 and J usage is TRBJ1-2; a weak D match, TRBD1 (6 bases). The germline CDR1 and CDR2 sequences are SQVTM and ANQGSEA. V was shortened by 7 bases and J by 3 bases, with 21 bases between the two germline ends. The length of the CDR3 is 15 residues. CDR3 bases: TGCAGCGGGCGTTACGGAGGGACATCCGACTATGGCTACACCTTC. Protein product: CSGRYGGTSDYGYTF.

To note about this clonotype: The junction departs from germline at one end; a sequencing error may be responsible. The chain carries TRBV7-7 and TRBJ2-3, with D perhaps matching TRBD2 (5 bases). This CDR3 is 13 amino acids long. Per germline, CDR1 SSHAT and CDR2 FNYEAQ (reference sequence). CDR3 in amino acids: CASSKDSTDTQYF. CDR3 nucleotide sequence: TGTGCTAGCAGCAAGGACTCCACAGATACGCAGTATTTT.

In this sample, this clonotype turned up a few times. The chain links TRBV6-5 to TRBJ2-1; maybe TRBD1 (5 bases). The CDR3 runs 14 residues. Germline V gene sequence: CDR1 MNHEY, CDR2 SVGAGI. V gave up 2 bases and J gave up 6 bases, with 11 bases separating them. The CDR3 loop reads CASSYGSRANEQFF. The CDR3, as DNA: TGTGCCAGCAGTTACGGGTCCAGGGCCAATGAGCAGTTCTTC.

This clonotype was seen more than once but under ten times. The chain links TRBV7-9 to TRBJ1-1; D remains ambiguous. The CDR3 totals 13 residues. In germline, CDR1 is SEHNR, CDR2 FQNEAQ (reference sequence). Trimming removed 8 bases at V and 5 bases at J, with 15 bases between. The CDR3 loop is CASSREGGTEAFF. CDR3 DNA sequence: TGTGCCAGCTCGCGGGAGGGAGGAACTGAAGCTTTCTTT.

The gene calls are TRBV4-3 and TRBJ2-3, with TRBD2 matching over 7 bases. V shed 1 base and J 4 bases; nucleotides not matched to a gene: 5. The CDR3 extends over 15 amino acids. Germline CDR1 LGHNA, CDR2 YSLEER. CDR3 residues: CASSQVSAGADTQYF. The CDR3, as DNA: TGCGCCAGCAGCCAAGTTTCGGCGGGAGCAGATACGCAGTATTTT.

This clonotype was found a few times. The CDR3 here is CASKPHGNTEAFF. In DNA, the CDR3 is TGTGCCAGCAAGCCCCATGGTAACACTGAAGCTTTCTTT. The chain combines TRBV6-1 with TRBJ1-1; D is unresolved. V was cut by 7 bases and J by 2 bases, with 11 bases left in between. The CDR3 is 13 residues long. Looked up from germline, CDR1 is MNHNS and CDR2 is SASEGT.

This clonotype was detected a few times. The chain recombines TRBV20-1 with TRBJ1-5; TRBD1 agrees at 8 bases. This CDR3 has 14 amino acids. V gave up 4 bases and J gave up 1 base; unmatched junction bases: 3. CDR1 and CDR2 from the germline V gene are DFQATT and SNEGSKA (reference sequence). This CDR3 reads CSAIQGASNQPQHF. The CDR3 nucleotides are TGCAGTGCTATCCAGGGGGCGAGCAATCAGCCCCAGCATTTT.

This clonotype occurred many times. The V and J genes are TRBV12-3 or TRBV12-4 and TRBJ2-5, with 10 bases that match TRBD2. The V and J ends lost 6 bases and 2 bases, in that order; junction bases with no gene match: 6. This CDR3 region has 15 residues. The CDR3 reads CASSPNSGRQETQYF. The DNA of the CDR3 is TGTGCCAGCAGCCCGAATAGCGGGAGGCAAGAGACCCAGTACTTC.

The V gene is TRBV28, the J gene TRBJ2-1; D remains ambiguous. Germline assignment: CDR1 MDHEN and CDR2 SYDVKM. The length of the CDR3 is 12 residues. Deletions cut 7 bases from V and 12 bases from J, with 16 bases between. CDR3 loop: CASTRAGTGQFF. The CDR3 DNA is TGTGCCAGCACCCGTGCCGGTACTGGGCAGTTCTTC. The full variable domain, completed using reference TRBV28 and TRBJ2-1, is DVKVTQSSRYLVKRTGEKVFLECVQDMDHENMFWYRQDPGLGLRLIYFSYDVKMKEKGDIPEGYSVSREKKERFSLILESASTNQTSMYLCASTRAGTGQFFGPGTRLTVL.

This clonotype was counted between two and nine times. The chain employs TRBV5-1 and TRBJ2-5; the match to TRBD2 covers 9 bases. The CDR3 is 14 residues long. In germline, CDR1 is SGHRS, CDR2 YFSETQ. V dropped 1 base and J dropped 2; count of bases not matched to a gene: 0. The CDR3 coding sequence is TGCGCCAGCAGCTTGACTAGCGGGCAAGAGACCCAGTACTTC. This translates into CASSLTSGQETQYF.

This sequence joins TRBV5-6 and TRBJ2-5; D uncertain. This CDR3 comprises 14 residues. Germline values: CDR1 SGHDT, CDR2 YYEEEE. V gave up 4 bases and J gave up 1 base, with 11 bases separating them. CDR3 DNA: TGTGCCAGCAGCCCAAGTCACAGCCAAGAGACCCAGTACTTC. It yields the protein CASSPSHSQETQYF.

The chain combines TRBV27 with TRBJ1-6; 8 nucleotides line up with TRBD1. J gave up 10 bases and V 3 bases, and 8 bases lay outside the gene matches. The CDR3 sequence is 15 residues long. Per germline, CDR1 MNHEY and CDR2 SMNVEV (reference sequence). CDR3 nucleotide sequence: TGTGCCAGCAGTTTGGTGGCAGGGGGCAGGTCACCCCTCCACTTT. This sequence encodes CASSLVAGGRSPLHF.

This clonotype has a handful of counts. V is TRBV29-1 and J is TRBJ2-4; a possible D gene is TRBD2 (6 bases). Germline V gene sequence: CDR1 SQVTM, CDR2 ANQGSEA. The V end lost 6 bases, the J end lost 0 bases, and 21 bases lay between the germline ends. This CDR3 has 17 amino acids. The CDR3 DNA reads as TGCAGCGTCGCCGACTATAGCGGAGGACTAGCCAAAAACATTCAGTACTTC. Amino acid sequence: CSVADYSGGLAKNIQYF.

This chain joins TRBV10-3 and TRBJ2-1, with a weak D call TRBD2 (5 bases). Germline V gene lookup returns CDR1 ENHRY and CDR2 SYGVKD. V lost 6 bases and J lost 1, with 13 bases in between. This CDR3 has 15 amino acids. CDR3 loop: CAIRDESGSYNEQFF. In DNA, the CDR3 is TGTGCCATCAGGGATGAGAGCGGATCCTACAATGAGCAGTTCTTC.

The genes are TRBV10-1 and TRBJ2-1; 8 nucleotides align to TRBD1. This CDR3 spans 15 amino acids. Losses at the gene ends were 0 bases for V and 9 bases for J; bases not matched to a gene: 7. CDR1 and CDR2 from the germline V gene are WNHNN and SYGVQD (reference sequence). The DNA for the CDR3 is TGCGCCAGCAGTGAGTCGGGTGACAGGGGAGGTGAGCAGTTCTTC. It encodes CASSESGDRGGEQFF.

This clonotype has only a few counts. The chain links TRBV28 to TRBJ1-3, with D possibly matching TRBD1 (5 bases). Germline values: CDR1 MDHEN, CDR2 SYDVKM. The CDR3 is made up of 13 amino acids. Trimming pared 6 bases from V and 2 bases from J, leaving 8 bases between. This chain's CDR3 is CASRGTTGNTIYF. The CDR3 DNA reads as TGTGCCAGCAGGGGGACGACTGGAAACACCATATATTTT.

This clonotype was recorded at least ten times. The rearrangement links TRBV20-1 to TRBJ2-7; 11 nucleotides align to TRBD2. From germline, CDR1 is DFQATT and CDR2 SNEGSKA (reference sequence). The CDR3 is 14 amino acids. V lost 3 bases to trimming and J lost 6 bases; unmatched junction nucleotides: 7. This chain's CDR3 is CSASGGLAEFEQYF. The DNA of the CDR3 is TGCAGTGCTAGTGGGGGACTAGCGGAATTCGAGCAGTACTTC.

The table lists this clonotype with many counts. This sequence joins TRBV10-3 and TRBJ2-1; the match to TRBD2 covers 14 bases. CDR3 length equals 17 residues. Looked up from germline, CDR1 is ENHRY and CDR2 is SYGVKD. Trimming took 6 bases from V and 0 from J; bases not matched to a gene: 4. CDR3 sequence (DNA): TGTGCCATCAGGGGACTAGCGGGAGAGAGCTCCTACAATGAGCAGTTCTTC. This sequence encodes CAIRGLAGESSYNEQFF.

In its sample, this clonotype was seen a few times. This rearrangement joins TRBV6-2 or TRBV6-3 to TRBJ1-1, with 8 bases that match TRBD1. The germline V gene has CDR1 MNHEY and CDR2 SVGEGT. This CDR3 comprises 15 residues. V lost 6 bases to trimming and J lost 3 bases; unmatched junction nucleotides: 9. CDR3 nucleotide sequence: TGTGCCAGCAGGCTACTCACAGGGGGGGACACTGAAGCTTTCTTT. Its translation is CASRLLTGGDTEAFF.

This clonotype was recorded a few times. The genes are TRBV7-8 and TRBJ1-6; D is ambiguous. The CDR3 sequence is 17 residues long. Germline lookup yields CDR1 SGHVS and CDR2 FQNEAQ. V was trimmed by 5 bases and J by 9 bases, leaving 23 bases between them. CDR3 loop: CASSPFTRQGPGSPLHF. CDR3 nucleotides: TGTGCCAGCAGCCCCTTCACCCGACAAGGACCCGGTTCACCCCTCCACTTT.

V is TRBV6-2 or TRBV6-3 and J is TRBJ2-1, with a tentative D call TRBD2 (6 bases). The V gene lost 8 bases and the J gene lost 6 bases, with 17 bases spanning the gap. The CDR3 extends over 14 amino acids. Germline values: CDR1 MNHEY, CDR2 SVGEGT. CDR3 sequence: CASRLGGSGNEQFF. CDR3 nucleotides: TGTGCCAGCCGTCTTGGAGGTAGCGGCAATGAGCAGTTCTTC.

This clonotype was observed a handful of times. The genes are TRBV6-2 or TRBV6-3 and TRBJ2-1; D unresolved. The CDR3 loop spans 11 amino acids. V lost 4 bases and J 8 bases, leaving 6 bases between the germline ends. Germline CDR1 and CDR2: MNHEY and SVGEGT. The CDR3, as DNA: TGTGCCAGCAGTTCAGGCCATGAGCAGTTCTTC. Protein: CASSSGHEQFF.

The chain employs TRBV20-1 and TRBJ2-6, with D hard to call. V was clipped by 3 bases and J by 2 bases, with 11 bases between them. This CDR3 has 15 amino acids. Germline CDR1 DFQATT, CDR2 SNEGSKA (reference sequence). The CDR3 nucleotides read TGCAGTGCTAGCTTGGGCCGCCCTGGGGCCAACGTCCTGACTTTC. It codes for CSASLGRPGANVLTF.

CDR3 sequence: CASSWSRAGGEQYF. DNA of the CDR3: TGCGCCAGCAGCTGGAGCAGGGCCGGGGGGGAGCAGTACTTC. The J gene is TRBJ2-7, the V gene TRBV5-1; 7 bases agree with TRBD2. The length of the CDR3 is 14 residues. After removal of 3 bases from V and 7 bases from J, the junction contained 10 bases not matched to a gene. Germline-derived CDR1 and CDR2 are SGHRS and YFSETQ.

The chain combines TRBV7-2 with TRBJ1-5, with unresolved D. V was shortened by 2 bases and J by 4 bases, with 9 bases between the two germline ends. The CDR3 extends over 14 amino acids. Germline V gene lookup returns CDR1 SGHTA and CDR2 FQGNSA. CDR3 DNA: TGTGCCAGCAGCTTATATCAGTTTAATCAGCCCCAGCATTTT. Protein sequence: CASSLYQFNQPQHF.